Listed here is a single T cell receptor beta chain. Antigen: not known. The data were taken from a study of T cell responses to AZD1222 COVID-19 vaccine. Overall study findings and caveats: White British donors predominated, females outnumbered males, and clonal diversity was possibly underestimated. Rises in breadth and depth of Spike-specific TCRs came after two AZD1222 doses.

Only in-frame clones appear in the TCRdb table, and some are missing; sequencing was by immunoSEQ multiplex PCR. The repertoire holds some 120,000 clones, with about 88% as singletons. Second-dose intervals near 4 or 12 weeks were combined. Germline V gives CDR1 KGHDR, CDR2 SFDVKD. The CDR3 is made up of 14 amino acids. V was pared by 7 bases and J by 5 bases, with 4 bases of the junction left unmatched. V usage is TRBV24-1 and J usage is TRBJ2-2, with TRBD1 matching over 9 bases. The clonotype originates from an adult who received the AZD1222 COVID-19 vaccine. Specimen: peripheral blood, collected 28 days after the second AZD1222 dose. CDR3 bases: TGTGCCACCAGGAGACAGGGGGAGACCGGGGAGCTGTTTTTT. Its translation: CATRRQGETGELFF.